One sample yielded the 10 T cell receptor beta chains listed below, sequenced in a study of blood T cells in healthy people across ages. A second about 7 to 11 cycle PCR used barcoded and J-beta primers. MiXCR, run by TCRdb on the 5' RACE reads, gives a single entry per CDR3 protein. This sample has nearly 800,000 distinct CDR3 sequences, with around three fifths found just once. The sequenced material came from blood. These receptors originate from a man aged 40-50 years in good health.

This clonotype is a singleton in its sample. One base away lies a much larger clone, so this may be a sequencing read error. The chain has TRBV28 and TRBJ2-1; 7 bases line up with TRBD2. Judging by the DNA end, TRBJ2-7 fits better; the J call may be wrong. Germline CDR1 and CDR2: MDHEN and SYDVKM. CDR3 size: 15 residues. The CDR3 sequence is CASLEREVGYNEQYF. The CDR3 region has the DNA TGTGCCAGCCTTGAACGGGAGGTAGGGTACAATGAGCAGTACTTC.

The chain joins TRBV3-1 to TRBJ2-3; possibly TRBD1 for D (5 bases). CDR3 length: 14 residues. The V end lost 6 bases, the J end lost 3 bases, and 13 bases lay between the germline ends. Germline lookup yields CDR1 LGHDT and CDR2 YNNKEL (reference sequence). CDR3 in DNA: TGTGCCAGCAGATACCATCAGGGAACAGATACGCAGTATTTT. Translation gives CASRYHQGTDTQYF.

This chain links TRBV4-3 with TRBJ2-3; TRBD2 aligns across 16 bases. CDR3 length: 17 residues. J gave up 4 bases and V 4 bases, and 5 bases lay outside the gene matches. The germline V gene encodes CDR1 LGHNA and CDR2 YSLEER. CDR3 bases: TGCGCCAGCAGCCCGGGGACTAGCGGGAGGGCCCCAGATACGCAGTATTTT. Encoded protein: CASSPGTSGRAPDTQYF.

The J gene is TRBJ2-7, the V gene TRBV28; D is undetermined. The ends were cut back, 6 bases at V and 3 bases at J, with 27 bases in the middle. This CDR3 is 18 amino acids long. Germline CDR1 is MDHEN and CDR2 is SYDVKM. The CDR3 DNA follows: TGTGCCAGCAGAAAAACTCTGTTCACGAACCAGAAAAACTACGAGCAGTACTTC. Translation: CASRKTLFTNQKNYEQYF.

The chain joins TRBV18 to TRBJ1-5, with D perhaps matching TRBD1 (6 bases). V was clipped by 4 bases and J by 3 bases, with 19 bases between them. CDR1 and CDR2 from the germline V gene are KGHSH and LQKENI. This CDR3 spans 17 amino acids. CDR3 bases: TGTGCCAGCTCACGGGATGGGGACAACCTAGACAATCAGCCCCAGCATTTT. It codes for CASSRDGDNLDNQPQHF. Full variable domain (missing parts from reference TRBV18 and TRBJ1-5): NAGVMQNPRHLVRRRGQEARLRCSPMKGHSHVYWYRQLPEEGLKFMVYLQKENIIDESGMPKERFSAEFPKEGPSILRIQQVVRGDSAAYFCASSRDGDNLDNQPQHFGDGTRLSIL.

The chain carries TRBV2 and TRBJ2-1; 8 bases align to TRBD2. This CDR3 has 15 amino acids. V shed 6 bases, J shed 2 bases, and the junction held 6 bases outside the gene matches. Germline CDR1 and CDR2: SNHLY and FYNNEI. CDR3 residues: CASRGLAGTYNEQFF. CDR3 bases: TGTGCCAGCAGAGGTCTAGCGGGCACCTACAATGAGCAGTTCTTC.

The chain uses TRBV6-2 or TRBV6-3 and TRBJ2-1; D perhaps matches TRBD2 (5 bases). Trimming cost V 10 bases and J 4 bases, with 14 bases left between them. Germline CDR1 and CDR2: MNHEY and SVGEGT. The CDR3 length is 13 residues. CDR3 nucleotide sequence: TGTGCCACCATTTTAAGCGGATACAATGAGCAGTTCTTC. Amino acids: CATILSGYNEQFF.

Concerning this clonotype: Just one base apart from a much larger clone, this may be a read error. The V gene is TRBV9, the J gene TRBJ2-3, with D perhaps TRBD2 (7 bases). The CDR3 runs 17 residues. The germline V and J ends were trimmed by 0 bases and 2 bases, with 16 bases remaining between them. CDR1 and CDR2 (germline): SGDLS, YYNGEE. CDR3 residues: CASSVGSGGHHTDTQYF. CDR3 nucleotides: TGTGCCAGCAGCGTAGGTTCCGGGGGGCACCACACAGATACGCAGTATTTT.

This clonotype was picked up a small number of times. The gene calls are TRBV7-8 and TRBJ2-7; 7 bases are shared with TRBD1. This CDR3 comprises 13 residues. J lost 6 bases, V lost 5 bases, and 7 bases had no gene match. The V gene's germline CDR1 is SGHVS and CDR2 FQNEAQ. CDR3 sequence: CASSIDRVGEQYF. DNA for the CDR3: TGTGCCAGCAGCATCGACAGGGTCGGCGAGCAGTACTTC.

CDR3 in amino acids: CSASEQGNSPLHF. CDR3 nucleotides: TGCAGTGCTAGCGAGCAGGGTAATTCACCCCTCCACTTT. The chain recombines TRBV20-1 with TRBJ1-6; D is perhaps TRBD1 (5 bases). Trimming removed 3 bases from V and 6 bases from J, with 9 bases in between. The CDR3 sequence is 13 residues long. Germline V gives CDR1 DFQATT, CDR2 SNEGSKA (reference sequence).